Presented here are 26 T cell receptor beta chains from one specimen sequenced in a study of molecular identifiers for immune sequencing clone quantification. TCRdb reanalysed the PCR reads using MiXCR and keeps one entry per CDR3 protein. The sample yields approximately 590,000 distinct CDR3 sequences, over 25% seen once. Source material: naive CD8+ T cells from blood, with Jurkat cell RNA spiked in. Regarding subset: FACS-sorted CD8+CD4-CCR7+CD45RA+ naive T cells. These receptors all come from a human donor in good health. Some libraries in this study had Jurkat cell RNA spiked in.

The gene calls are TRBV4-1 and TRBJ2-7; no definite D call. Trimming stripped 1 base from V and 3 bases from J, with 16 bases between. This CDR3 contains 16 residues. CDR1 and CDR2 (germline): MGHRA, YSYEKL. CDR3 nucleotides: TGCGCCAGCAGCCAAGGTCCGGGCCCTGGGGTCTACGAGCAGTACTTC. As protein: CASSQGPGPGVYEQYF.

This clonotype was counted only a few times. CDR3 in DNA: TGTGCCAGCAGCTTAGTGGCATCGACAGGCCAAGAGACCCAGTACTTC. It encodes CASSLVASTGQETQYF. The genes are TRBV7-9 and TRBJ2-5, with a possible D match to TRBD1 (6 bases). CDR3 length equals 16 residues. Germline CDR1 and CDR2: SEHNR and FQNEAQ (reference sequence). V lost 1 base and J lost 1, with 13 bases in between. The complete variable domain, with remaining parts taken from reference TRBV7-9 and TRBJ2-5, reads DTGVSQNPRHKITKRGQNVTFRCDPISEHNRLYWYRQTLGQGPEFLTYFQNEAQLEKSRLLSDRFSAERPKGSFSTLEIQRTEQGDSAMYLCASSLVASTGQETQYFGPGTRLLVL.

This sequence joins TRBV19 and TRBJ1-2, with TRBD1 as a possible D gene (5 bases). The V gene's germline CDR1 is LNHDA and CDR2 SQIVND (reference sequence). This CDR3 is built from 12 residues. Trimming stripped 1 base from V and 7 bases from J, with 7 bases between. CDR3 DNA: TGTGCCAGTAGTATAGGGGGACGTGGCTACACCTTC. Translating gives CASSIGGRGYTF.

This chain uses TRBV12-3 or TRBV12-4 with TRBJ2-3; D gene ambiguous. This CDR3 has 11 residues. Deletions cut 8 bases from V and 10 bases from J, with 13 bases between. CDR3 sequence: CASGYSFSQYF. The DNA of the CDR3 is TGTGCCAGCGGATACAGTTTCTCGCAGTATTTT.

This clonotype showed up just a few times. This chain connects TRBV5-1 to TRBJ2-7, with no clear D. This CDR3 comprises 16 residues. Per germline, CDR1 SGHRS and CDR2 YFSETQ. V was pared by 0 bases and J by 0 bases, with 13 bases between. The CDR3 nucleotides read TGCGCCAGCAGCTTGGACTCTGCGGTGCCCTCCTACGAGCAGTACTTC. It encodes CASSLDSAVPSYEQYF.

This clonotype has just a few counts. This chain connects TRBV4-3 to TRBJ1-2; D gene unclear. The CDR3 contains 18 residues. The V end was cut by 0 bases, the J end by 0 bases, with 17 bases between. CDR1 is LGHNA and CDR2 is YSLEER in the germline V gene. The CDR3 spells CASSQDALTGATNYGYTF. As DNA, the CDR3 is TGCGCCAGCAGCCAAGATGCCCTCACGGGTGCTACTAACTATGGCTACACCTTC.

V and J are TRBV12-3 or TRBV12-4 and TRBJ2-7; 7 bases map to TRBD2. The CDR3 covers 15 residues. V lost 3 bases and J lost 4; bases outside the gene matches: 9. CDR3 region: CASSFGGGRKYEQYF. In DNA, the CDR3 is TGTGCCAGCAGTTTCGGCGGCGGGAGAAAATACGAGCAGTACTTC.

There are a few counts of this clonotype. The CDR3 here is CASSPPSDRVSYNEQFF. The CDR3 DNA sequence: TGTGCCAGCAGCCCCCCGTCCGACAGGGTATCCTACAATGAGCAGTTCTTC. The chain employs TRBV7-9 and TRBJ2-1; 7 bases are shared with TRBD1. The CDR3 has 17 residues. Trimming cost V 5 bases and J 1 base; bases outside gene matches: 11. Germline V lookup: CDR1 SEHNR, CDR2 FQNEAQ (reference sequence).

This clonotype was recorded once. A much larger clone lies one base from this, so it may be a read error. The chain carries TRBV7-2 and TRBJ2-7; no firm D call. V gave up 5 bases and J gave up 9 bases, with 20 bases separating them. Germline V lookup: CDR1 SGHTA, CDR2 FQGNSA. The length of the CDR3 is 14 residues. The CDR3 here is CASSPLLRVAGQYF. CDR3 sequence (DNA): TGTGCCAGCAGCCCGCTTTTACGGGTGGCCGGGCAGTACTTC.

On this clonotype: One end of the junction does not line up with germline, which may come from a read error. CDR3 sequence (DNA): TGTGCCAGCAGTTATTCGACAGGGGCTAGCTCCTACAATGAACAGTTCTTC. It codes for CASSYSTGASSYNEQFF. The chain recombines TRBV2 with TRBJ2-1; TRBD1 aligns across 8 bases. Per the germline V gene, CDR1 is SNHLY and CDR2 is FYNNEI. The length of the CDR3 is 17 residues.

This clonotype was seen more than once but under ten times. The rearrangement uses TRBV12-3 or TRBV12-4 and TRBJ2-7; 7 positions match TRBD1. V shed 0 bases, J shed 3 bases, and the junction held 5 bases outside the gene matches. This CDR3 is 15 amino acids long. The CDR3 here is CASSLARGGIYEQYF. The CDR3 DNA follows: TGTGCCAGCAGTTTAGCGCGAGGGGGCATCTACGAGCAGTACTTC.

On this clonotype: A read error may be the cause here, since a much bigger clone is one base away. V usage is TRBV29-1 and J usage is TRBJ2-7; TRBD2 aligns across 11 bases. The germline gives CDR1 SQVTM, CDR2 ANQGSEA. V shed 5 bases, J shed 7 bases, and the junction held 10 bases outside the gene matches. There are 14 residues in the CDR3. CDR3 region: CSVKTSGGSKEQYF. CDR3 nucleotides: TGCAGCGTTAAAACTAGCGGGGGTTCCAAGGAGCAGTACTTC.

The chain combines TRBV7-9 with TRBJ2-5; D is tentatively TRBD1 or TRBD2 (6 bases each). Germline CDR1 SEHNR, CDR2 FQNEAQ (reference sequence). V gave up 8 bases and J gave up 8 bases, with 21 bases separating them. The length of the CDR3 is 14 residues. CDR3: CASRREGGPNTQYF. In DNA, the CDR3 is TGTGCCAGCCGGCGAGAGGGGGGCCCCAACACCCAGTACTTC.

The CDR3 nucleotides are TGTGCCAGCAGTTGGGCGGGAGGGCCGGGAGATACGCAGTATTTT. It yields the protein CASSWAGGPGDTQYF. The chain couples TRBV27 to TRBJ2-3, with 9 bases fitting TRBD2. Germline V gene sequence: CDR1 MNHEY, CDR2 SMNVEV (reference sequence). J gave up 5 bases and V 4 bases, and 7 bases lay outside the gene matches. The CDR3 totals 15 residues.

The V call is TRBV28, the J call TRBJ2-3, with 9 bases aligning to TRBD2. Germline CDR1 MDHEN, CDR2 SYDVKM. The CDR3 extends over 19 amino acids. The junction had 24 bases not matched to a gene; V was cut back by 8 bases and J by 6 bases. In DNA, the CDR3 is TGTGCCAGCGTTCTGGGCCCCGCAACTAGAGCGGGAGGTTGGGATACGCAGTATTTT. Translated, it gives CASVLGPATRAGGWDTQYF.

The rearrangement uses TRBV3-1 and TRBJ2-5; 12 nucleotides match TRBD2. The germline V gene encodes CDR1 LGHDT and CDR2 YNNKEL (reference sequence). V was clipped by 0 bases and J by 4 bases; unmatched bases: 9. The CDR3 consists of 18 residues. The CDR3 DNA sequence: TGTGCCAGCAGCCAAGATTGGCTAGCGGGGGGGCTTTTAGAGACCCAGTACTTC. Its protein is CASSQDWLAGGLLETQYF.

The sample holds a few counts of this clonotype. The rearrangement joins TRBV20-1 to TRBJ1-2; a possible D gene is TRBD1 (5 bases). The CDR3 loop spans 13 amino acids. Germline V gives CDR1 DFQATT, CDR2 SNEGSKA (reference sequence). V dropped 0 bases and J dropped 7 bases, with 12 bases sitting between them. CDR3 nucleotides: TGCAGTGCTAGAGATTTGGGGGAATCTGGCTACACCTTC. Translated, it gives CSARDLGESGYTF.

In its sample, this clonotype was seen many times. The CDR3 protein is CASSLGLSGSTDTQYF. The CDR3 nucleotides are TGTGCCAGCAGTTTAGGTTTGAGCGGGAGCACAGATACGCAGTATTTT. This chain links TRBV12-3 or TRBV12-4 with TRBJ2-3; tentatively, D is TRBD2 (6 bases). The CDR3 sequence is 16 residues long. V lost 1 base and J 0 bases, leaving 11 bases between the germline ends.

The sample holds many counts of this clonotype. This sequence joins TRBV5-6 and TRBJ1-6, with unresolved D. CDR3 size: 13 residues. Trimming removed 0 bases at V and 7 bases at J, with 5 bases between. Per the germline V gene, CDR1 is SGHDT and CDR2 is YYEEEE. CDR3 bases: TGTGCCAGCAGCTTGGCCAAGAATTCACCCCTCCACTTT. This sequence encodes CASSLAKNSPLHF.

Many counts were recorded for this clonotype. The chain combines TRBV7-9 with TRBJ2-3; 13 nucleotides match TRBD2. The J segment lost 0 bases and the V segment lost 9 bases, leaving 3 bases of the junction unmatched. The CDR3 totals 15 residues. Looked up from germline, CDR1 is SEHNR and CDR2 is FQNEAQ (reference sequence). The CDR3 DNA sequence: TGTGCCAGTACGGGACTAGCGGGGAGCACAGATACGCAGTATTTT. Residues: CASTGLAGSTDTQYF.

This clonotype was detected ten times or more. V is TRBV14 and J is TRBJ2-5; 9 bases agree with TRBD2. V was clipped by 4 bases and J by 5 bases; unmatched bases: 8. The CDR3 covers 15 residues. Germline V gene data show CDR1 as SGHDN and CDR2 as FVKESK. The CDR3 coding sequence is TGTGCCAGCAGCCGCCAGGGACTAGCTATCGAGACCCAGTACTTC. Translated: CASSRQGLAIETQYF.

This clonotype was seen more than once but under ten times. The chain combines TRBV19 with TRBJ2-7; TRBD2 agrees at 7 bases. The CDR3 has 15 amino acids. Germline V gene data show CDR1 as LNHDA and CDR2 as SQIVND (reference sequence). V shed 4 bases, J shed 0 bases, and the junction held 6 bases outside the gene matches. The CDR3 region is CASSSAGGSSYEQYF. For the CDR3, the DNA is TGTGCCAGTAGTAGTGCGGGCGGGAGCTCCTACGAGCAGTACTTC.

This clonotype was found many times. The rearrangement uses TRBV9 and TRBJ1-1; D uncertain. Per the germline V gene, CDR1 is SGDLS and CDR2 is YYNGEE. Trimming left V 2 bases short and J 3 bases short, with 14 bases between. The CDR3 covers 15 residues. DNA for the CDR3: TGTGCCAGCAGCGTTTACCAGTACGGTGACACTGAAGCTTTCTTT. It is translated as CASSVYQYGDTEAFF.

About this clonotype: A read error is possible here, since a much larger clone lies one base away. V and J are TRBV7-8 and TRBJ2-5; D assignment may be TRBD1 or TRBD2 (6 bases each). Germline CDR1 is SGHVS and CDR2 is FQNEAQ. This CDR3 comprises 16 residues. The DNA for the CDR3 is TGTGCCAGCAGCTTAGTAGAAAGGGGGGCGCAAGAGCCCCAGTACTTC. Its protein product is CASSLVERGAQEPQYF.

This clonotype was seen once. A single base separates this from a much larger clone, so it may be a read error. The V call is TRBV7-9, the J call TRBJ1-2; no clear D. Germline lookup yields CDR1 SEHNR and CDR2 FQNEAQ (reference sequence). There are 14 residues in the CDR3. CDR3 bases: TGTGCCAGCAGCTTAGTAGGGAATAACTATGCCTACACCTTC. Translation: CASSLVGNNYAYTF.

As DNA, the CDR3 is TGCGCCAGCAGCCAAGACAGGGCCCTTGCTAGCTCCTACAATGAGCAGTTCTTC. Translated, it gives CASSQDRALASSYNEQFF. The rearrangement links TRBV4-3 to TRBJ2-1; D possibly corresponds to TRBD1 (5 bases). The V and J ends lost 0 bases and 0 bases respectively, with 15 bases between them. CDR1 is LGHNA and CDR2 is YSLEER in the germline V gene. The CDR3 is 18 amino acids.